This TCR beta chain was retrieved from a study of blood T cell repertoires in COVID-19. Clones were sequenced by immunoSEQ multiplex PCR, and TCRdb holds only the in-frame ones, with some missing. The top ten hold 7% to 10% of the sample, which has approximately 140,000 clones, roughly 79% seen once. This CDR3 spans 11 amino acids. Germline V CDR1 and CDR2: GTSNPN, SVGIG (reference sequence). V shed 3 bases and J shed 10 bases, with 12 bases lying between them. The source material was peripheral blood. The rearrangement uses TRBV30 and TRBJ1-1; D not resolved. This TCR came from a human donor with acute or convalescent COVID-19. The donor label of this sample is uncertain. The CDR3 sequence: CAWRGSGSAFF. For the CDR3, the DNA is TGTGCCTGGAGAGGGAGCGGTTCAGCTTTCTTT.